This T cell receptor beta chain was sequenced in a study of human T cells and chemical hapten exposure (dated by TCRdb to 2020 to 2022). As for the study more broadly: For sensitization, 2% DPC in acetone was applied to a roughly 2 cm by roughly 2 cm area of upper inner arm skin. Throughout the approximately 25-week study period, patients were also given weekly therapeutic DPC doses on the scalp. Patch testing on the upper back used Finn chambers containing 0.01% DPC, with scoring done after 6 days according to International Contact Dermatitis Research Group standards. Alopecia areata with under or over 50% scalp involvement, alopecia totalis and alopecia universalis were represented in the patient cohort, which was mostly female. Libraries were combined into a pool for sequencing, and differences in TCR yield between samples came mainly from small differences in library volumes within the pool. The study tracked peripheral blood TCR repertoire changes in vivo during primary and secondary sensitization to the hapten diphenylcyclopropenone (DPC) in alopecia patients. Blood samples were taken from patients before sensitization (week 0) and at 2, 6 and about 24 weeks after DPC sensitization. For TCR sequencing, blood came from 25 to 35 alopecia patients at anywhere from one to four time points (pre-sensitization, 2, 6 and 24 weeks).

The library relied on RACE. The sample was run on a NextSeq 500. Library preparation attached unique molecular identifiers to individual cDNA molecules for quantitative, reproducible TCR counting. Each blood RNA sample was used to sequence both TCR alpha and TCR beta chains. Per the source publication's procedure: The median number of TCRs per sample was approximately 96,000, ranging from about 23,224 to 750,000. The Decombinator software suite was used to annotate the V, J and CDR3 of the TCR reads. Every sample was subsampled to the same number of TCRs (28,000) for the PS versus PT1 abundance plots. TCRs were defined as expanded if absent before sensitization and observed at least eight times at the 2-week time point. TCRdb redid the processing of the public reads, applying fastp at Q25 and MiXCR, and retained in-frame beta chains. CDR3 protein sequences are deduplicated, and each keeps its most common genes and DNA. TCRdb, not the authors, supplied the V and J calls. Across this sample there are a few hundred thousand distinct CDR3 sequences, with about 5.4% seen only once. The top ten clones comprise about 7.7% of the sample.

Via the germline V gene, CDR1 is SGHRS and CDR2 YFSETQ. The junction carries 12 bases between V and J, which are trimmed by 3 bases and 2 bases respectively. The cysteine opens and the phenylalanine closes a CDR3 of 15 amino acids. CDR3 DNA is the only sequence kept; it has 45 bases, read in frame from the first base. The sample's time point label, decoded: pre-sensitization, week 0. In the paper's terms, the treatment or condition label means: therapeutic diphenylcyclopropenone sensitization with weekly scalp DPC. At every patch-test visit, the blood draw took place before the patch test was put on. Patients were considered eligible if aged 18 to 70, diagnosed with alopecia and deemed suitable for DPC therapy, and patients were excluded if pregnant. Total RNA was isolated from unfractionated whole blood collected in Tempus Blood RNA tubes. The sample holds a few counts of this clonotype. This clone's antigen is unknown. Base-call qualities are not available, and no considerably larger clone is one nucleotide away.

Study-wide conclusions, independent of this receptor: All patients had alopecia, a presumed autoimmune disease, so their immune response might differ from that of healthy individuals. Repeated subsampling changed both the strength of the expansion versus patch-test correlation and the threshold at which the correlation became significant. Patch test score was positively correlated with the number of PT1 expanded TCRs, with significance at thresholds 8, 16 and 32 but not at 4. The number of TCRs above 1 in 1000 frequency did not change with DPC sensitization; there was no evidence of global repertoire structure alterations. Compared with pre-sensitization or healthy control sets, expanded TCRs formed significantly more large CDR3 similarity clusters, which is consistent with antigen-driven responses.

The sequencing here drew on whole blood, taken in connection with sensitization to the hapten diphenylcyclopropenone (DPC). In this chain, TRBV5-1 is recombined with TRBJ1-5; TRBD1 is perhaps the D gene, given 6 matching bases. The sequence was collected from a woman younger than 35 with alopecia areata. Some clones in this sample may be carry-over from other donors' samples. CDR3 sequence: CASSWVPGGNQPQHF. The sequenced DNA is TGCGCCAGCAGCTGGGTACCAGGGGGCAATCAGCCCCAGCATTTT.